This TCR beta chain was found in a study of cytomegalovirus exposure and HLA in healthy donors. Germline V gene sequence: CDR1 LNHDA, CDR2 SQIVND (reference sequence). J lost 3 bases, V lost 9 bases, and 9 bases had no gene match. The CDR3 is made up of 14 amino acids. The PCR contained 60 Vbeta and 13 Jbeta primers. Some clones are missing from TCRdb's copy, which holds only in-frame ones; the method was immunoSEQ multiplex PCR. The sample consists of over 130,000 clones, roughly 65% of them appearing once. The sample holds a few counts of this clone. The antigen remains undetermined. Overall study findings and caveats: Follow-up analysis found HLA locus-dependent TCR association rates, highest for DRB1 and lowest for HLA-C.

This TCR came from a woman under 40 in good health and CMV-seronegative. Material for sequencing was PBMCs. The chain has TRBV19 and TRBJ1-1; TRBD1 matches at 8 bases. Here the CDR3 DNA reads TGTGCCAGCAATATTCAGGGGGCGGACACTGAAGCTTTCTTT. As protein: CASNIQGADTEAFF. The full variable domain, its missing parts supplied by reference TRBV19 and TRBJ1-1, is DGGITQSPKYLFRKEGQNVTLSCEQNLNHDAMYWYRQDPGQGLRLIYYSQIVNDFQKGDIAEGYSVSREKKESFPLTVTSAQKNPTAFYLCASNIQGADTEAFFGQGTRLTVV.